The T cell receptor (beta chain) under discussion was sequenced for a study of blood T cell repertoires in COVID-19. Across the study: Researchers got acute and convalescent COVID-19 samples from the United States, Italy and Spain. The analysed material was cDNA or gDNA that came from T cells, B-cell-depleted T cells, or PBMCs.

In the authors' workflow: It was from reference gene primer amplification that nucleated cell counts were estimated. Assay: immunoSEQ multiplex PCR; the TCRdb copy retains only in-frame clones and omits some. The V and J calls and the clone size are those of that table, but D and trimming were determined from the DNA. The sample lists about 64,000 clones, more than 60% occurring once. Material: peripheral blood. The TCR comes from a human donor in a cohort sampled during active COVID-19.

The DNA of the CDR3 is TGTGCCAGCAGCTTAAGACTCGGTTATGGGCCGGGGACTGAAGCTTTCTTT. Amino acid sequence: CASSLRLGYGPGTEAFF. The chain is built from TRBV7-2 and TRBJ1-1; the D is unclear. The CDR3 consists of 17 residues. Germline V gene lookup returns CDR1 SGHTA and CDR2 FQGNSA. Trimming shortened V by 2 bases and J by 5 bases, and 21 bases separated the two germline ends. Looking up the rest from reference TRBV7-2 and TRBJ1-1 gives the full variable domain: GAGVSQSPSNKVTEKGKDVELRCDPISGHTALYWYRQSLGQGLEFLIYFQGNSAPDKSGLPSDRFSAERTGGSVSTLTIQRTQQEDSAVYLCASSLRLGYGPGTEAFFGQGTRLTVV.